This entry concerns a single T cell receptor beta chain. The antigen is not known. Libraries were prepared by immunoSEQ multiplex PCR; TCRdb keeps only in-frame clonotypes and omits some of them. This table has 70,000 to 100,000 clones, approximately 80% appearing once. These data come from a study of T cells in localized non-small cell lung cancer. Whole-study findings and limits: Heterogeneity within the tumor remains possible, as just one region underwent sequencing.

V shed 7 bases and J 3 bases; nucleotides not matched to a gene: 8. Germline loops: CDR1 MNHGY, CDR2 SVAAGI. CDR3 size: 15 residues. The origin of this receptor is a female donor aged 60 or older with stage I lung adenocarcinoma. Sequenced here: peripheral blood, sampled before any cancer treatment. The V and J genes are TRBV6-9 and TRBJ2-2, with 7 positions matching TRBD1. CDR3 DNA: TGTGCCAGCACCAAGAAAGGACAGGACACCGGGGAGCTGTTTTTT. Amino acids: CASTKKGQDTGELFF.